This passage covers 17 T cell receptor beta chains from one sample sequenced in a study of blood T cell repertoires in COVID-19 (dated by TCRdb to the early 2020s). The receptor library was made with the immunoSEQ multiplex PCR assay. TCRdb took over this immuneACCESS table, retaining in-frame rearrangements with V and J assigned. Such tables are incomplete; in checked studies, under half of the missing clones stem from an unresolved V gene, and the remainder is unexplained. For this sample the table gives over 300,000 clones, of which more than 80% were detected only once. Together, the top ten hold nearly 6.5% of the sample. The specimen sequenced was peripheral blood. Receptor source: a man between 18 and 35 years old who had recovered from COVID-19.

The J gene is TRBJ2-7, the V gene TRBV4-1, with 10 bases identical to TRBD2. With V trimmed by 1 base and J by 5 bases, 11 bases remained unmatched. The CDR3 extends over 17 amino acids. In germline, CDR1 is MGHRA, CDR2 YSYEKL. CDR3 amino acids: CASSQAKEREGKNEQYF. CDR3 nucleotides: TGCGCCAGCAGCCAAGCGAAGGAGCGGGAGGGGAAAAACGAGCAGTACTTC.

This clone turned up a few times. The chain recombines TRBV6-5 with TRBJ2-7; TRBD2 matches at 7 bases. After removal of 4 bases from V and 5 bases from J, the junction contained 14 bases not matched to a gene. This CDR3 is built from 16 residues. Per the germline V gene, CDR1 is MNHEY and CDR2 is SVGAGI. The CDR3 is CASSSPFGREFHEQYF. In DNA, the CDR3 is TGTGCCAGCAGTTCACCGTTCGGGCGGGAGTTTCACGAGCAGTACTTC.

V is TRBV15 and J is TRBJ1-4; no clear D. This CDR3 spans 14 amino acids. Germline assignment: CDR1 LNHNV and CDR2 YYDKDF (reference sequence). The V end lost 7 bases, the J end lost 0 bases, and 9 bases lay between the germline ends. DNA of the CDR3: TGTGCCACCAAGAGGGATTCAACTAATGAAAAACTGTTTTTT. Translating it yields CATKRDSTNEKLFF.

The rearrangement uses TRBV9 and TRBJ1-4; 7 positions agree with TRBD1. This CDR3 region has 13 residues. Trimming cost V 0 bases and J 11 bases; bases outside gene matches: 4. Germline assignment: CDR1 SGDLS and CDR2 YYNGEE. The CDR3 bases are TGTGCCAGCAGCGTAGAAGCAGGGGGTAAACTGTTTTTT. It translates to CASSVEAGGKLFF.

The CDR3 sequence: CASSPRTSGNTDTQYF. In nucleotides, the CDR3 is TGTGCCAGCAGCCCCCGGACTAGCGGGAACACAGATACGCAGTATTTT. V is TRBV4-2 and J is TRBJ2-3; 12 nucleotides agree with TRBD2. The J segment lost 2 bases and the V segment lost 4 bases, leaving 4 bases of the junction unmatched. The CDR3 runs to 16 residues. Per germline, CDR1 LGHNA and CDR2 YNFKEQ.

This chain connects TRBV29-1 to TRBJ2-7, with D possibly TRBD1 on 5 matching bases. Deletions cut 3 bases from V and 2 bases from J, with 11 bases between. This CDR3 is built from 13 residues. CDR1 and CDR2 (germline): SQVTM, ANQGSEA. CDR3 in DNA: TGCAGCGTTGAGGTCGACAGACCCTACGAGCAGTACTTC. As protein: CSVEVDRPYEQYF.

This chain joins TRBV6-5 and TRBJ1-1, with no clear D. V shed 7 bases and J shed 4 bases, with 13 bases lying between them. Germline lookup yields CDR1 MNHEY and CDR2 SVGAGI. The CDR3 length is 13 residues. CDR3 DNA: TGTGCCAGCACCTACGGATCGGGCACTGAAGCTTTCTTT. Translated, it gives CASTYGSGTEAFF.

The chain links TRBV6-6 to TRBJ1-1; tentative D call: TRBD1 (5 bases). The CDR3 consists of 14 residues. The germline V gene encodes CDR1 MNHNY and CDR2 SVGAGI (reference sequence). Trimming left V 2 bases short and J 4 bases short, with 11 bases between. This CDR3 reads CASSYPRGGTEAFF. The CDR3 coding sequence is TGTGCCAGCAGTTACCCGCGGGGGGGCACTGAAGCTTTCTTT.

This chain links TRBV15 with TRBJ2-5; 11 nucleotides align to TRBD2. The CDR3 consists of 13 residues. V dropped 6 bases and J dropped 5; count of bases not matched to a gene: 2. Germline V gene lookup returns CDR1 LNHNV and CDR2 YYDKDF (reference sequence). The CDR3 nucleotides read TGTGCCACCAGGGGACTAGCGGTTGAGACCCAGTACTTC. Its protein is CATRGLAVETQYF.

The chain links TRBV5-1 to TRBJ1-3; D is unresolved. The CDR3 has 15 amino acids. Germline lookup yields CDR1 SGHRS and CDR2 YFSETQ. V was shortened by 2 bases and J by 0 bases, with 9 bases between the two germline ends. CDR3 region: CASSFGSLSGNTIYF. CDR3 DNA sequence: TGCGCCAGCAGCTTCGGGAGTCTCTCTGGAAACACCATATATTTT.

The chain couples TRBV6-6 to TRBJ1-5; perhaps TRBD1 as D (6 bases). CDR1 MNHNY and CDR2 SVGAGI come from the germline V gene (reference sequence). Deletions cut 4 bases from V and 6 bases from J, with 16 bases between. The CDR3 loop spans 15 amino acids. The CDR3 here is CASSSGTLGRQPQHF. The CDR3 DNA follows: TGTGCCAGCAGTTCCGGGACACTAGGCCGTCAGCCCCAGCATTTT.

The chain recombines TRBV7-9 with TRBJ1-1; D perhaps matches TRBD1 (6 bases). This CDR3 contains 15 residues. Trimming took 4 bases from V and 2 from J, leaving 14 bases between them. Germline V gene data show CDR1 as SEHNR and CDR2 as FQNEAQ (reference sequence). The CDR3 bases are TGTGCCAGCAGCTCTCAGGGGACAATTAACACTGAAGCTTTCTTT. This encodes CASSSQGTINTEAFF. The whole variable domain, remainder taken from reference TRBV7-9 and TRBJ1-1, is DTGVSQNPRHKITKRGQNVTFRCDPISEHNRLYWYRQTLGQGPEFLTYFQNEAQLEKSRLLSDRFSAERPKGSFSTLEIQRTEQGDSAMYLCASSSQGTINTEAFFGQGTRLTVV.

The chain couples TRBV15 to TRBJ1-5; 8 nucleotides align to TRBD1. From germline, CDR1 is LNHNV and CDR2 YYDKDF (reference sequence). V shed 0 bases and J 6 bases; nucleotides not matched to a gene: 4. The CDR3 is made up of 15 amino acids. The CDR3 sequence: CATSREQGVGQPQHF. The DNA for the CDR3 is TGTGCCACCAGCAGAGAACAGGGGGTGGGTCAGCCCCAGCATTTT. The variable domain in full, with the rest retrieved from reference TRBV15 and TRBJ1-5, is DAMVIQNPRYQVTQFGKPVTLSCSQTLNHNVMYWYQQKSSQAPKLLFHYYDKDFNNEADTPDNFQSRRPNTSFCFLDIRSPGLGDTAMYLCATSREQGVGQPQHFGDGTRLSIL.

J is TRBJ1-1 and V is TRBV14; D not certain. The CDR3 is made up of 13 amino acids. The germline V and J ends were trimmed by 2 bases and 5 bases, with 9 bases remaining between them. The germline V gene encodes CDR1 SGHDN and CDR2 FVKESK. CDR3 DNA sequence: TGTGCCAGCAGCCAACGGGGAGGGACTGAAGCTTTCTTT. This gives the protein CASSQRGGTEAFF.

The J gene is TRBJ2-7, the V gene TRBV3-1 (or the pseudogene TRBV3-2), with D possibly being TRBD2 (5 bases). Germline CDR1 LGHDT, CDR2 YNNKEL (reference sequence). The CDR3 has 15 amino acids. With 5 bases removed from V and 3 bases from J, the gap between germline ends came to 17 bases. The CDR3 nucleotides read TGTGCCAGCAGCGGCGTATTAGCGCAAAGCTACGAGCAGTACTTC. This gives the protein CASSGVLAQSYEQYF.

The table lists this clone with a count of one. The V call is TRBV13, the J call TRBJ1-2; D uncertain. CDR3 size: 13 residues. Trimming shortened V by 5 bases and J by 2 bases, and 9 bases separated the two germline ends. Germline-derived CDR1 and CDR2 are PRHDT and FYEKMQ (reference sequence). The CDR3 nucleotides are TGTGCCAGCAGCCAACAGAGAAACTATGGCTACACCTTC. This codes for CASSQQRNYGYTF. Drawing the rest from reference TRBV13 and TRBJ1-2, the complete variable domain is AAGVIQSPRHLIKEKRETATLKCYPIPRHDTVYWYQQGPGQDPQFLISFYEKMQSDKGSIPDRFSAQQFSDYHSELNMSSLELGDSALYFCASSQQRNYGYTFGSGTRLTVV.

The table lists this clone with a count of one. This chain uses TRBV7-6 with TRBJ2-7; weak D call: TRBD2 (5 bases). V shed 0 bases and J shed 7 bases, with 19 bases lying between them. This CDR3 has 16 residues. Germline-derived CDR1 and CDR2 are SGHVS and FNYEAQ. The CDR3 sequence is CASSLAPASTPGEQYF. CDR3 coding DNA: TGTGCCAGCAGCTTAGCGCCGGCTTCCACCCCGGGGGAGCAGTACTTC.